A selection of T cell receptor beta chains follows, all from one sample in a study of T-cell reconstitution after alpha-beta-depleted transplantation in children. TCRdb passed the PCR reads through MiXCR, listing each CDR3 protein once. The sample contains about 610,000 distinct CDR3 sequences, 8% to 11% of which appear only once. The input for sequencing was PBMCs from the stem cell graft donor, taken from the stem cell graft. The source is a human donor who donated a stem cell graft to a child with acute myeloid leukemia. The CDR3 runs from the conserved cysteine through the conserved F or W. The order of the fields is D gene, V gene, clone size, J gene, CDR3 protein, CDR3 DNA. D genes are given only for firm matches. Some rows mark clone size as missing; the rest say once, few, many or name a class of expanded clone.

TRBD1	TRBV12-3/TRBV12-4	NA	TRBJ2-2	CASTLGQGGYTGELFF	TGTGCCAGCACCCTTGGACAGGGAGGATACACCGGGGAGCTGTTTTTT
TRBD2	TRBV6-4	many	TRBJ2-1	CASSPWTSGTYNEQFF	TGTGCCAGCAGTCCGTGGACTAGCGGGACTTACAATGAGCAGTTCTTC
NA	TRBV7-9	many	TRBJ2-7	CASSLLAPLHEQYF	TGTGCCAGCAGCTTACTTGCGCCCCTCCACGAGCAGTACTTC
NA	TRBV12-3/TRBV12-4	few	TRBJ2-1	CASSSDGDNEQFF	TGTGCCAGCAGTTCCGACGGGGACAATGAGCAGTTCTTC
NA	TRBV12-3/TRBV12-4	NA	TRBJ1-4	CASSLEGTANEKLFF	TGTGCCAGCAGTTTGGAAGGGACGGCTAATGAAAAACTGTTTTTT
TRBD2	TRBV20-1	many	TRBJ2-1	CSARDRTSGSMAYNEQFF	TGCAGTGCTAGAGATCGGACTAGCGGGTCTATGGCGTACAATGAGCAGTTCTTC
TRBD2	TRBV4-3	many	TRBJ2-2	CASSRTSGYFSSIGTGELFF	TGCGCCAGCAGCCGAACTAGCGGGTATTTCTCGTCCATCGGCACCGGGGAGCTGTTTTTT
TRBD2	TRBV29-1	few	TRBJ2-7	CSVQSSGRASYEQYF	TGCAGCGTTCAATCTAGCGGGAGGGCCTCCTACGAGCAGTACTTC
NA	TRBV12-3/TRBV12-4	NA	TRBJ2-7	CASMPQGLKHYEQYF	TGTGCCAGCATGCCCCAGGGCCTAAAACACTACGAGCAGTACTTC
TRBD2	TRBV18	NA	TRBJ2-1	CASSLLEASGTGEQFF	TGTGCCAGCTCACTTTTAGAGGCTAGCGGGACGGGTGAGCAGTTCTTC
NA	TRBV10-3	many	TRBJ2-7	CAITGLRGGEQYF	TGTGCCATCACCGGTCTCCGGGGTGGCGAGCAGTACTTC
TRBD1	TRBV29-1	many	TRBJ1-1	CSALPGQANTEAFF	TGCAGCGCCCTCCCCGGACAGGCCAACACTGAAGCTTTCTTT
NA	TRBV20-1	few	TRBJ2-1	CSARDTGGGNEQFF	TGCAGTGCTAGAGATACAGGGGGGGGGAATGAGCAGTTCTTC
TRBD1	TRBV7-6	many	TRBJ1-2	CASSSRQGRNYGYTF	TGTGCCAGCAGCTCTAGACAGGGGAGAAACTATGGCTACACCTTC
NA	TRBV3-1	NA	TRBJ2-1	CASSPKQWGLTYNEQFF	TGTGCCAGCAGCCCGAAGCAGTGGGGGTTAACCTACAATGAGCAGTTCTTC